This T cell receptor (beta chain) was found in a study of T cell clones after liver transplantation. About the study: Until 12-24 months post-transplant, subjects got standard immunosuppression and no induction.

Here immunoSEQ multiplex PCR was the method, and the copy in TCRdb shows in-frame clones only, minus some. This sample has tens of thousands of clones, with 75% to 90% found just once. Germline values: CDR1 MGHRA, CDR2 YSYEKL. Trimming removed 2 bases from V and 7 bases from J; junction bases left unmatched: 16. The CDR3 runs to 17 residues. The material sequenced was CD4+ T cells from blood, taken 12 months after liver transplant. The clonotype originates from a human patient who received a liver transplant. Certain T cells may be donor cells from the graft. The chain joins TRBV4-1 to TRBJ1-2, with 7 bases lining up with TRBD1. CDR3 in amino acids: CASSQPRTGAPGGGYTF. The CDR3 region has the DNA TGCGCCAGCAGCCAACCAAGGACAGGCGCACCGGGAGGTGGCTACACCTTC.